The 10 T cell receptor beta chains reported below all come from one sample, sequenced in a study of shared clonotypes between healthy human individuals. Terminally differentiated effector memory CD45RA+ cells were excluded by CCR7 positive selection of CD45RO-negative cells. Generated by immunoSEQ multiplex PCR, the TCRdb table keeps only in-frame clones and is missing some. The sample includes 700,000 to 950,000 clones, about 96% of them seen just once. The sample consisted of naive CD8+ T cells sorted from blood. The source of these receptors is a man younger than 45 in good health.

This CDR3 reads CASSRAASCKFF. The CDR3 bases are TGTGCCAGCAGCCGGGCCGCAAGTTGTAAGTTCTTC. V is TRBV21-1 and J is TRBJ2-1. TRBV21-1 is a pseudogene segment. CDR3 size: 12 residues.

In the case of this clone: The same CDR3 also results from other DNA sequences found in this sample. The chain uses TRBV28 and TRBJ2-1; unclear D gene. Trimming took off 2 bases at V and 9 bases at J, with 5 bases between the two ends. Germline CDR1 reads MDHEN; CDR2 reads SYDVKM. The length of the CDR3 is 11 residues. The CDR3: CASSLGSEQFF. Written as DNA, the CDR3 is TGTGCCAGCAGTTTAGGTAGTGAGCAGTTCTTC.

Turning to this clone: Other DNA sequences in the same sample also yield this CDR3. This chain links TRBV6-5 with TRBJ2-7, with a tentative D call TRBD1 (6 bases). This CDR3 is 12 amino acids long. V lost 5 bases to trimming and J lost 3 bases, with 8 bases between them. CDR1 and CDR2 from the germline V gene are MNHEY and SVGAGI. CDR3 DNA sequence: TGTGCCAGCAGTCAGGACAGCTACGAGCAGTACTTC. It translates to CASSQDSYEQYF.

The chain links TRBV7-2 to TRBJ1-5; 8 nucleotides align to TRBD1. Germline trimming cut 5 bases from V and 1 base from J; bases unmatched to any gene: 4. CDR3 length equals 15 residues. Per the germline V gene, CDR1 is SGHTA and CDR2 is FQGNSA. Here the CDR3 reads CASSPYRGSNQPQHF. The CDR3 DNA follows: TGTGCCAGCAGCCCCTACAGGGGGAGCAATCAGCCCCAGCATTTT.

The chain uses TRBV19 and TRBJ2-2, with D tentatively TRBD1 or TRBD2 (5 bases each). The CDR3 spans 12 residues. The germline CDR1 and CDR2 sequences are LNHDA and SQIVND (reference sequence). The V and J ends lost 8 bases and 4 bases respectively, with 8 bases between them. The CDR3 protein is CASGTGTGELFF. CDR3 in DNA: TGTGCCAGTGGGACGGGCACCGGGGAGCTGTTTTTT.

For the CDR3, the DNA is TGTGCCAGCAGTTTCTCTGTGACAGGGGGTTACTACGAGCAGTACTTC. It codes for CASSFSVTGGYYEQYF. The chain recombines TRBV28 with TRBJ2-7; 9 nucleotides line up with TRBD1. Per the germline V gene, CDR1 is MDHEN and CDR2 is SYDVKM. V was clipped by 3 bases and J by 3 bases; unmatched bases: 9. The length of the CDR3 is 16 residues.

The chain uses TRBV7-9 and TRBJ2-7, with 9 nucleotides matching TRBD1. The J segment lost 3 bases and the V segment lost 3 bases, leaving 9 bases of the junction unmatched. The CDR3 consists of 16 residues. Germline V gives CDR1 SEHNR, CDR2 FQNEAQ (reference sequence). The CDR3 spells CASSFPPGQGSYEQYF. The CDR3 bases are TGTGCCAGCAGCTTCCCCCCGGGACAGGGAAGCTACGAGCAGTACTTC.

The chain couples TRBV11-2 to TRBJ2-2; either TRBD1 or TRBD2 may fit D (5 bases each). CDR3 size: 18 residues. Deletions cut 5 bases from V and 8 bases from J, with 27 bases between. The germline V gene has CDR1 SGHAT and CDR2 FQNNGV. The CDR3 protein is CASSQGRSPGRVFGELFF. In nucleotides, the CDR3 is TGTGCCAGCAGCCAAGGGCGGTCACCGGGGCGGGTTTTTGGGGAGCTGTTTTTT. Full variable domain (rest looked up from reference TRBV11-2 and TRBJ2-2): EAGVAQSPRYKIIEKRQSVAFWCNPISGHATLYWYQQILGQGPKLLIQFQNNGVVDDSQLPKDRFSAERLKGVDSTLKIQPAKLEDSAVYLCASSQGRSPGRVFGELFFGEGSRLTVL.

The rearrangement links TRBV7-9 to TRBJ2-1, with 8 bases aligning to TRBD2. In germline, CDR1 is SEHNR, CDR2 FQNEAQ (reference sequence). V lost 6 bases and J lost 7; bases outside the gene matches: 14. The CDR3 is made up of 16 amino acids. CDR3 protein: CASSLTEAGVINEQFF. CDR3 DNA: TGTGCCAGCAGTCTTACGGAAGCGGGAGTGATTAATGAGCAGTTCTTC.

The chain is built from TRBV6-1 and TRBJ1-1; maybe TRBD1 (5 bases). With 5 bases removed from V and 5 bases from J, the gap between germline ends came to 12 bases. Germline V gene data show CDR1 as MNHNS and CDR2 as SASEGT. The CDR3 length is 13 residues. This CDR3 reads CASSPGRETEAFF. The CDR3 DNA reads as TGTGCCAGCAGTCCGGGACGGGAGACTGAAGCTTTCTTT.